This entry lists 24 T cell receptor beta chains sequenced from one sample in a study of shared clonotypes between healthy human individuals. Sequenced by immunoSEQ multiplex PCR; TCRdb stores in-frame clones only, minus some. The table lists about 600,000 clones, roughly 79% of them singletons. The sample comprised PBMCs. The receptors here all came from a woman aged 40 to 50 in good health. Some clones in this sample may be carry-over from other donors' samples.

This chain joins TRBV5-6 and TRBJ2-7; 7 positions match TRBD2. From germline, CDR1 is SGHDT and CDR2 YYEEEE. The CDR3 length is 17 residues. The J segment lost 7 bases and the V segment lost 0 bases, leaving 16 bases of the junction unmatched. CDR3 nucleotide sequence: TGTGCCAGCAGCTTGGCGATCGGGAGGCCGCGCTTTGAGGAGCAGTACTTC. Amino acids: CASSLAIGRPRFEEQYF.

The chain is built from TRBV7-9 and TRBJ1-4; TRBD1 is a possible D gene (5 bases). CDR1 is SEHNR and CDR2 is FQNEAQ in the germline V gene (reference sequence). This CDR3 is 14 amino acids long. Trimming took 5 bases from V and 1 from J, leaving 8 bases between them. CDR3 in amino acids: CASSMGGTNEKLFF. In DNA form, the CDR3 reads TGTGCCAGCAGCATGGGGGGAACTAATGAAAAACTGTTTTTT.

V gene TRBV27 combines with J gene TRBJ2-2, with TRBD1 identical over 11 bases. This CDR3 has 16 amino acids. Germline V gene sequence: CDR1 MNHEY, CDR2 SMNVEV (reference sequence). V shed 2 bases and J 7 bases; nucleotides not matched to a gene: 6. The CDR3 bases are TGTGCCAGCAGTTTACGGAGGGGGACAGGGGGCGGGGAGCTGTTTTTT. This codes for CASSLRRGTGGGELFF.

The chain has TRBV27 and TRBJ2-1; perhaps TRBD2 as D (5 bases). CDR1 is MNHEY, CDR2 SMNVEV, per germline (reference sequence). The CDR3 extends over 15 amino acids. The V and J ends lost 7 bases and 3 bases respectively, with 16 bases between them. CDR3 bases: TGTGCCAGCATCCCCCGTGGGAGAAGCTACAATGAGCAGTTCTTC. It encodes CASIPRGRSYNEQFF.

J is TRBJ1-1 and V is TRBV7-9; no firm D call. From germline, CDR1 is SEHNR and CDR2 FQNEAQ (reference sequence). Trimming cost V 3 bases and J 1 base, with 15 bases left between them. This CDR3 comprises 16 residues. The CDR3 loop is CASSLVWPRTNTEAFF. The DNA of the CDR3 is TGTGCCAGCAGCTTGGTGTGGCCCAGAACGAACACTGAAGCTTTCTTT. The full variable domain, in which reference TRBV7-9 and TRBJ1-1 provide the parts outside the CDR3, is DTGVSQNPRHKITKRGQNVTFRCDPISEHNRLYWYRQTLGQGPEFLTYFQNEAQLEKSRLLSDRFSAERPKGSFSTLEIQRTEQGDSAMYLCASSLVWPRTNTEAFFGQGTRLTVV.

Of note for this clone: At one of its ends the junction is not consistent with the germline gene, which may arise from a read error. This sequence joins TRBV7-2 and TRBJ2-5; tentative D call: TRBD2 (6 bases). Per germline, CDR1 SGHTA and CDR2 FQGNSA. CDR3 size: 14 residues. This chain's CDR3 is CASSYSAGQETRYF. The CDR3 nucleotides read TGTGCCAGCAGCTACTCAGCGGGCCAAGAGACCCGGTACTTC. The full variable domain, its missing parts supplied by reference TRBV7-2 and TRBJ2-5, is GAGVSQSPSNKVTEKGKDVELRCDPISGHTALYWYRQSLGQGLEFLIYFQGNSAPDKSGLPSDRFSAERTGGSVSTLTIQRTQQEDSAVYLCASSYSAGQETRYFGPGTRLLVL.

This clone was seen a few times. CDR3 sequence: CASSQSGSGNNEQFF. In DNA form, the CDR3 reads TGTGCCAGCAGCCAAAGCGGGAGTGGAAACAATGAGCAGTTCTTC. The chain employs TRBV9 and TRBJ2-1; 8 nucleotides align to TRBD2. The CDR3 length is 15 residues. V gave up 4 bases and J gave up 5 bases; unmatched junction bases: 8. Germline CDR1 reads SGDLS; CDR2 reads YYNGEE.

V and J are TRBV11-2 and TRBJ2-3; D is possibly TRBD1 (7 bases). Germline V gene data show CDR1 as SGHAT and CDR2 as FQNNGV. The CDR3 contains 19 residues. Trimming removed 5 bases from V and 4 bases from J, with 28 bases in between. CDR3 DNA: TGTGCCAGCAGCCCCCGAGGGGGTAGCGGCAGGGGGTCCCCAGATACGCAGTATTTT. Protein sequence: CASSPRGGSGRGSPDTQYF.

The chain carries TRBV11-2 and TRBJ2-3; no reliable D call. V dropped 5 bases and J dropped 1 base, with 22 bases sitting between them. The length of the CDR3 is 18 residues. The germline gives CDR1 SGHAT, CDR2 FQNNGV. The CDR3 loop is CASSPLGLSGLGTDTQYF. For the CDR3, the DNA is TGTGCCAGCAGCCCCCTCGGCCTGTCCGGGCTCGGCACAGATACGCAGTATTTT.

The chain is built from TRBV2 and TRBJ2-4, with 8 positions matching TRBD1. The CDR3 length is 15 residues. The germline V gene has CDR1 SNHLY and CDR2 FYNNEI. V gave up 6 bases and J gave up 4 bases; unmatched junction bases: 8. The CDR3 DNA reads TGTGCCAGCAGCATGACAGGGGTTAGAAAAAACATTCAGTACTTC. Its translation is CASSMTGVRKNIQYF.

Remarks on this clone: A far larger clone is off by one base, so a read error is likely. The chain recombines TRBV11-3 with TRBJ1-5; D not certain. CDR1 and CDR2 (germline): SGHNT, YENEEA. There are 13 residues in the CDR3. CDR3 bases: TGTACCAGCAGCAGATTTAGCAATCAGCCCCAGCATTTT. This gives the protein CTSSRFSNQPQHF.

V and J are TRBV6-5 and TRBJ2-7; 8 positions match TRBD2. The CDR3 has 15 residues. CDR1 and CDR2 (germline): MNHEY, SVGAGI. Trimming removed 6 bases from V and 4 bases from J; junction bases left unmatched: 11. CDR3 nucleotides: TGTGCCAGCAGGACCGGGGGTAGCGGGATTTACGAGCAGTACTTC. It translates to CASRTGGSGIYEQYF.

The chain uses TRBV5-8 and TRBJ1-4; TRBD1 aligns across 7 bases. V trimming: 1 base; J trimming: 8 bases; junction bases outside the gene matches: 5. The CDR3 contains 14 residues. CDR1 is SGHTS and CDR2 is YDEGEE in the germline V gene. The CDR3 spells CASSLSGGREKLFF. CDR3 nucleotide sequence: TGTGCCAGCAGCTTGTCAGGGGGTCGGGAAAAACTGTTTTTT.

This clone was picked up a small number of times. The chain is built from TRBV5-5 and TRBJ2-3; no definite D call. This CDR3 has 14 residues. Trimming removed 4 bases at V and 2 bases at J, with 11 bases between. The germline gives CDR1 SGHKS, CDR2 YYEKEE (reference sequence). The CDR3 sequence is CASSPLWYTDTQYF. The DNA of the CDR3 is TGTGCCAGCAGCCCGTTATGGTACACAGATACGCAGTATTTT.

This chain connects TRBV18 to TRBJ1-5; D is undetermined. Germline V gene data show CDR1 as KGHSH and CDR2 as LQKENI. V was cut by 0 bases and J by 7 bases, with 4 bases left in between. CDR3 length equals 12 residues. The DNA of the CDR3 is TGTGCCAGCTCACCACCTGAACAGCCCCAGCATTTT. It translates to CASSPPEQPQHF. Full variable domain (missing parts from reference TRBV18 and TRBJ1-5): NAGVMQNPRHLVRRRGQEARLRCSPMKGHSHVYWYRQLPEEGLKFMVYLQKENIIDESGMPKERFSAEFPKEGPSILRIQQVVRGDSAAYFCASSPPEQPQHFGDGTRLSIL.

The chain recombines TRBV18 with TRBJ1-5; no clear D gene. The V and J ends lost 2 bases and 0 bases respectively, with 8 bases between them. The V gene's germline CDR1 is KGHSH and CDR2 LQKENI. This CDR3 comprises 15 residues. The CDR3 DNA sequence: TGTGCCAGCTCACCAGGGAGTCTTAGCAATCAGCCCCAGCATTTT. It yields the protein CASSPGSLSNQPQHF.

This rearrangement joins TRBV15 to TRBJ1-4; D unclear. Deletions cut 5 bases from V and 8 bases from J, with 12 bases between. The CDR3 consists of 13 residues. Per the germline V gene, CDR1 is LNHNV and CDR2 is YYDKDF (reference sequence). The CDR3 loop reads CATSDRVKEKLFF. The CDR3, as DNA: TGTGCCACCAGCGATAGGGTGAAAGAAAAACTGTTTTTT.

The chain carries TRBV30 and TRBJ2-7; D unresolved. Deletions cut 5 bases from V and 4 bases from J, with 9 bases between. Per germline, CDR1 GTSNPN and CDR2 SVGIG (reference sequence). The CDR3 is 11 amino acids. The CDR3 spells CAWGRLYEQYF. DNA for the CDR3: TGTGCCTGGGGGCGCCTTTACGAGCAGTACTTC.

Concerning this clone itself: This specimen includes other DNA sequences encoding the same CDR3. The chain carries TRBV28 and TRBJ1-1; 8 nucleotides agree with TRBD1. The CDR3 extends over 13 amino acids. CDR1 MDHEN and CDR2 SYDVKM come from the germline V gene. The ends lost 9 bases at V and 1 base at J; junction bases unmatched: 4. The chain's CDR3 is CASRGTGNTEAFF. The CDR3, as DNA: TGTGCCAGTAGGGGGACAGGGAACACTGAAGCTTTCTTT.

This sequence joins TRBV9 and TRBJ2-1; 12 bases fit TRBD2. In germline, CDR1 is SGDLS, CDR2 YYNGEE. The CDR3 runs to 16 residues. Germline trimming cut 4 bases from V and 10 bases from J; bases unmatched to any gene: 12. CDR3 coding DNA: TGTGCCAGCAGCCCCTCAGCTAGCGGGAGGGCCGGGGAGCAGTTCTTC. Protein product: CASSPSASGRAGEQFF.

The CDR3 nucleotides read TGTGCCAGCAGTTACGGGCCCGGGACAGGCTCCTACGAGCAGTACTTC. Translation: CASSYGPGTGSYEQYF. The chain employs TRBV6-5 and TRBJ2-7, with 8 bases lining up with TRBD1. J was trimmed by 0 bases and V by 2 bases; bases with no gene match: 6. Germline V gene data show CDR1 as MNHEY and CDR2 as SVGAGI. The CDR3 runs 16 residues.

V gene TRBV18 combines with J gene TRBJ1-4; D remains ambiguous. This CDR3 is 15 amino acids long. Trimming left V 3 bases short and J 0 bases short, with 8 bases between. Germline-derived CDR1 and CDR2 are KGHSH and LQKENI. The chain's CDR3 is CASSPSGSTNEKLFF. The CDR3 DNA sequence: TGTGCCAGCTCACCGTCGGGTTCAACTAATGAAAAACTGTTTTTT.

The rearrangement links TRBV5-8 to TRBJ1-1, with 7 bases aligning to TRBD1. The CDR3 is made up of 16 amino acids. Per germline, CDR1 SGHTS and CDR2 YDEGEE. V gave up 4 bases and J gave up 0 bases; unmatched junction bases: 9. This CDR3 is CASSHNPGTVNTEAFF. CDR3 in DNA: TGTGCCAGCAGCCACAACCCCGGGACAGTGAACACTGAAGCTTTCTTT.

V is TRBV19 and J is TRBJ1-1; a weak D match, TRBD1 (5 bases). Trimming took 7 bases from V and 1 from J, leaving 19 bases between them. The CDR3 runs 16 residues. CDR1 and CDR2 (germline): LNHDA, SQIVND (reference sequence). CDR3 loop: CASTHGALGANTEAFF. Written as DNA, the CDR3 is TGTGCCAGTACCCACGGTGCCTTAGGGGCGAACACTGAAGCTTTCTTT.